This is a list of T cell receptor beta chains from one sample in a study of identical twins. Each CDR3 protein gets one entry after TCRdb re-called the 5' RACE reads with MiXCR. Among about 200,000 distinct CDR3 sequences listed, about a tenth were seen once. Sequencing was performed on memory (CD45RO+) T cells sorted from blood. These receptors were obtained from a woman aged 18-29 years in good health. The CDR3 runs from the conserved cysteine through the conserved F or W. Fields, in order: clone size, D gene, V gene, J gene, CDR3 DNA, CDR3 protein. A D gene is named only where the DNA matches it firmly. Where a row states a size, it is once, few, many or the class of an expanded clone; other rows omit it.

few	TRBD1	TRBV20-1	TRBJ2-1	TGCAGTGCTGGACAGGGGGGTAATGAGCAGTTCTTC	CSAGQGGNEQFF
.	TRBD2	TRBV20-1	TRBJ2-3	TGCAGTGCTAGAGGAGTTAGCGGGAGTTGGTCTGGCACAGATACGCAGTATTTT	CSARGVSGSWSGTDTQYF
many	.	TRBV13	TRBJ2-5	TGTGCCAGCAGCTTAGTACCAGCCGGGACAAACCAAGAGACCCAGTACTTC	CASSLVPAGTNQETQYF
.	.	TRBV28	TRBJ2-5	TGTGCCAGCAGTTTACACAAGAGCGAGACCCAGTACTTC	CASSLHKSETQYF
.	.	TRBV12-3/TRBV12-4	TRBJ1-2	TGTGCCAGTAACCGGGACTCCGACGGGTACACCTTC	CASNRDSDGYTF
few	.	TRBV7-9	TRBJ1-1	TGTGCCAGCAGCTTGACCGGGGCGACTTTCTTT	CASSLTGATFF
few	.	TRBV6-6	TRBJ1-2	TGTGCCAGCGACAGGCCACCGGGCGGCTACACCTTC	CASDRPPGGYTF
few	.	TRBV20-1	TRBJ1-5	TGCAGTGCTAGAGATTGGCAGCCGAATCAGCCCCAGCATTTT	CSARDWQPNQPQHF
.	TRBD2	TRBV18	TRBJ2-3	TGTGCCAGCTCTTTTACTAGCGGGAGCCCAGATACGCAGTATTTT	CASSFTSGSPDTQYF
.	TRBD1	TRBV5-1	TRBJ1-1	TGCGCCAGCAGCTTGGGATGGACAGGGGGCGCAGAAGCTGAAGCTTTCTTT	CASSLGWTGGAEAEAFF
.	.	TRBV27	TRBJ1-5	TGTGCCAGCAGTCCAGCCTCCCCCGGGGGGCGGCAGCCCCAGCATTTT	CASSPASPGGRQPQHF
few	TRBD2	TRBV25-1	TRBJ2-7	TGTGCCAGCAGTGAATTAGGCGGGACTAGCGGCAACTCCTACGAGCAGTACTTC	CASSELGGTSGNSYEQYF
.	.	TRBV10-2	TRBJ2-4	TGCGCCAGTAGTGCCTGGGGGACGGAAAACATTCAGTACTTC	CASSAWGTENIQYF
.	TRBD2	TRBV11-2	TRBJ2-1	TGTGCCAGCAGCTCGTTGGGGGGGGGGAACGGTGAGCAGTTCTTC	CASSSLGGGNGEQFF
.	.	TRBV12-3/TRBV12-4	TRBJ1-5	TGTGCCAGCAGTATCGGAGGGGGACAGCCCCAGCATTTT	CASSIGGGQPQHF
.	TRBD2	TRBV5-1	TRBJ2-1	TGCGCCAGCAGAAGGCTAGCGGGGGATGTGGAGCAGTTCTTC	CASRRLAGDVEQFF
.	TRBD2	TRBV12-3/TRBV12-4	TRBJ2-5	TGTGCCAGCAGGGGTGTAAGCGGGGGCCAAGAGACCCAGTACTTC	CASRGVSGGQETQYF
.	.	TRBV7-2	TRBJ2-5	TGTGCCAGCAGCTTAGTATCCGCGAACCAAGAGACCCAGTACTTC	CASSLVSANQETQYF
.	TRBD2	TRBV20-1	TRBJ2-1	TGCAGTGCCCCATGGGTAGCGGGGGGGCGAAGGAATGAGCAGTTCTTC	CSAPWVAGGRRNEQFF
few	.	TRBV2	TRBJ1-5	TGTGCCAGCCAGGGAGACAGCAATCAGCCCCAGCATTTT	CASQGDSNQPQHF